These T cell receptor beta chains were read from a single sample in a study of cytomegalovirus exposure and HLA in healthy donors. The table came from immunoSEQ multiplex PCR; TCRdb's copy has only in-frame clones and leaves some out. The sample has some 180,000 clones, 79% seen once. What was sequenced was PBMCs. These receptors all stem from a woman aged 25 to 39 in good health and CMV-seropositive. CDR3s include the opening cysteine and the closing phenylalanine or tryptophan. Fields, in order: D gene, clone size, V gene, J gene, CDR3 DNA, CDR3 protein. D genes are given only for firm matches. Size values are once, few and many counts, or a class for expanded clones, and some rows have none.

d_gene: TRBD1
abundance: NA
v_gene: TRBV4-1
j_gene: TRBJ1-2
CDR3nt: TGCGCCAGCAGCTACAGCAAACAGGGGGACTATGGCTACACCTTC
CDR3aa: CASSYSKQGDYGYTF

d_gene: TRBD2
abundance: NA
v_gene: TRBV19
j_gene: TRBJ2-5
CDR3nt: TGTGCCAGTAGTGAACCCCCCACTAGCGGTGGCTCGTTGGAGACCCAGTACTTC
CDR3aa: CASSEPPTSGGSLETQYF

d_gene: NA
abundance: NA
v_gene: TRBV5-4
j_gene: TRBJ1-2
CDR3nt: TGTGCCAGCAGCCAGCTAGGATCGACCCCTGTGAACTATGGCTACACCTTC
CDR3aa: CASSQLGSTPVNYGYTF

d_gene: NA
abundance: NA
v_gene: TRBV11-2
j_gene: TRBJ1-1
CDR3nt: TGTGCCAGCAGCTTAGTTATAGGGGGAAGGGATGAAGCTTTCTTT
CDR3aa: CASSLVIGGRDEAFF

d_gene: NA
abundance: NA
v_gene: TRBV27
j_gene: TRBJ2-1
CDR3nt: TGTGCCAGCAGCCCGGGGGAGTACGGTGAGCAGTTCTTC
CDR3aa: CASSPGEYGEQFF

d_gene: NA
abundance: NA
v_gene: TRBV4-2
j_gene: TRBJ2-3
CDR3nt: TGTGCCAGCAGCCCCAGGTCGGGGGGCCCGGATACGCAGTATTTT
CDR3aa: CASSPRSGGPDTQYF

d_gene: NA
abundance: NA
v_gene: TRBV18
j_gene: TRBJ2-2
CDR3nt: TGTGCCAGCTCAACTAGTACCGGGGAGCTGTTTTTT
CDR3aa: CASSTSTGELFF

d_gene: TRBD2
abundance: NA
v_gene: TRBV19
j_gene: TRBJ2-7
CDR3nt: TGTGCCAGTAGTATAGTCGGGGGGGCCTACGAGCAGTACTTC
CDR3aa: CASSIVGGAYEQYF

d_gene: TRBD1
abundance: NA
v_gene: TRBV19
j_gene: TRBJ2-1
CDR3nt: TGTGCCAGTAGCAGGGGGACAGGGGGCGGTGAGCAGTTCTTC
CDR3aa: CASSRGTGGGEQFF

d_gene: TRBD2
abundance: once
v_gene: TRBV6-6
j_gene: TRBJ2-1
CDR3nt: TGTGCCAGCAGCCTAAGGACTAGTTTCCATGAGCAGTTCTTC
CDR3aa: CASSLRTSFHEQFF

d_gene: TRBD1
abundance: NA
v_gene: TRBV10-3
j_gene: TRBJ1-2
CDR3nt: TGTGCCATCAGTGAGCCCCCCAGTTCGTGGACAGGGGCGGAATATGGCTACACCTTC
CDR3aa: CAISEPPSSWTGAEYGYTF

d_gene: TRBD1
abundance: few
v_gene: TRBV7-2
j_gene: TRBJ1-5
CDR3nt: TGTGCCAGCAGCTTCTGGACAGGGGAAAATCAGCCCCAGCATTTT
CDR3aa: CASSFWTGENQPQHF

d_gene: NA
abundance: NA
v_gene: TRBV10-2
j_gene: TRBJ2-6
CDR3nt: TGCGCCAGCAGTCCCCGCGAGGAAACTGGGGCCAACGTCCTGACTTTC
CDR3aa: CASSPREETGANVLTF

d_gene: NA
abundance: NA
v_gene: TRBV5-4
j_gene: TRBJ2-3
CDR3nt: TGTGCCAGCAGCTTGGCACAGGGAACAGATACGCAGTATTTT
CDR3aa: CASSLAQGTDTQYF

d_gene: NA
abundance: NA
v_gene: TRBV5-8
j_gene: TRBJ1-1
CDR3nt: TGTGCCAGCAGCTTTGTACGGGACTCCCTAACTTTCTTT
CDR3aa: CASSFVRDSLTFF

d_gene: TRBD1
abundance: NA
v_gene: TRBV2
j_gene: TRBJ1-5
CDR3nt: TGTGCCAGCAGGGGACGACAGGGGACAAATCAGCCCCAGCATTTT
CDR3aa: CASRGRQGTNQPQHF

d_gene: TRBD1
abundance: NA
v_gene: TRBV4-1
j_gene: TRBJ1-5
CDR3nt: TGCGCCAGCAGCCAAGGGTTGACAGGGGGCAAGAATCAGCCCCAGCATTTT
CDR3aa: CASSQGLTGGKNQPQHF

d_gene: NA
abundance: NA
v_gene: TRBV5-1
j_gene: TRBJ1-1
CDR3nt: TGCGCCAGCAGCTTGGGACAGGCTTGGGGGAACACTGAAGCTTTCTTT
CDR3aa: CASSLGQAWGNTEAFF

d_gene: NA
abundance: once
v_gene: TRBV6-6
j_gene: TRBJ2-7
CDR3nt: TGTGCCAGCAGTCCCCGGGGGAATTCCTACGAGCAGTACTTC
CDR3aa: CASSPRGNSYEQYF

d_gene: NA
abundance: NA
v_gene: TRBV6-6
j_gene: TRBJ1-5
CDR3nt: TGTGCCAGCAGTTACTGGGGGGAGCAGCCCCAGCATTTT
CDR3aa: CASSYWGEQPQHF

d_gene: NA
abundance: NA
v_gene: TRBV7-9
j_gene: TRBJ2-2
CDR3nt: TGTGCCAGCAGCTTAGCCGCGCCGGGGAAAACCGGGGAGCTGTTTTTT
CDR3aa: CASSLAAPGKTGELFF

d_gene: NA
abundance: NA
v_gene: TRBV30
j_gene: TRBJ1-1
CDR3nt: TGTGCCTGGAGGTGGGGTAGGGAGGGCACTGAAGCTTTCTTT
CDR3aa: CAWRWGREGTEAFF

d_gene: TRBD1
abundance: NA
v_gene: TRBV9
j_gene: TRBJ2-7
CDR3nt: TGTGCCAGCAGCGTAGCGGGGACAGGGGTCTACGAGCAGTACTTC
CDR3aa: CASSVAGTGVYEQYF

d_gene: NA
abundance: NA
v_gene: TRBV4-3
j_gene: TRBJ1-1
CDR3nt: TGCGCCAGCAGCCAAGGACACAACACTGAAGCTTTCTTT
CDR3aa: CASSQGHNTEAFF

d_gene: NA
abundance: NA
v_gene: TRBV12-1
j_gene: TRBJ2-1
CDR3nt: TGTGCCAGCAGCCTCCGTGGCCTTGAGCAGTTCTTC
CDR3aa: CASSLRGLEQFF

d_gene: TRBD1
abundance: NA
v_gene: TRBV6-1
j_gene: TRBJ1-1
CDR3nt: TGTGCCAGCACCTATACGGGACAGGGATACACTGAAGCTTTCTTT
CDR3aa: CASTYTGQGYTEAFF

d_gene: NA
abundance: NA
v_gene: TRBV6-6
j_gene: TRBJ1-1
CDR3nt: NA
CDR3aa: CASSSSTQGAEAFF

d_gene: TRBD1
abundance: NA
v_gene: TRBV27
j_gene: TRBJ2-7
CDR3nt: TGTGCCAGCAGTTTGAGGGGGCCCTCCTACGAGCAGTACTTC
CDR3aa: CASSLRGPSYEQYF

d_gene: NA
abundance: NA
v_gene: TRBV27
j_gene: TRBJ2-7
CDR3nt: TGTGCCAGCAGTTTAGGCGGCACCTACGAGCAGTACTTC
CDR3aa: CASSLGGTYEQYF

d_gene: TRBD1
abundance: NA
v_gene: TRBV5-4
j_gene: TRBJ2-2
CDR3nt: TGTGCCAGCAGCCCCGGACAGGGCGGGAACACCGGGGAGCTGTTTTTT
CDR3aa: CASSPGQGGNTGELFF

d_gene: TRBD1
abundance: NA
v_gene: TRBV6-5
j_gene: TRBJ1-2
CDR3nt: TGTGCCAGCAGTTTTTTAGGGACAGGGGGAGAGGGCTACACCTTC
CDR3aa: CASSFLGTGGEGYTF

d_gene: TRBD1
abundance: NA
v_gene: TRBV9
j_gene: TRBJ2-1
CDR3nt: TGTGCCAGCAGCGATCCGGACAGGCAAAATTACAATGAGCAGTTCTTC
CDR3aa: CASSDPDRQNYNEQFF

d_gene: NA
abundance: few
v_gene: TRBV27
j_gene: TRBJ1-1
CDR3nt: TGTGCCAGCAGTTTGGCTGTCGCGAACACTGAAGCTTTCTTT
CDR3aa: CASSLAVANTEAFF

d_gene: TRBD2
abundance: NA
v_gene: TRBV6-6
j_gene: TRBJ2-4
CDR3nt: TGTGCCAGCAGCTACTCTGCGGGGGATGGGTACTTC
CDR3aa: CASSYSAGDGYF

d_gene: NA
abundance: NA
v_gene: TRBV4-1
j_gene: TRBJ2-7
CDR3nt: TGCGCCAGCAGCCAAGACGTAGGGCAGGGATCCTACGAGCAGTACTTC
CDR3aa: CASSQDVGQGSYEQYF

d_gene: NA
abundance: NA
v_gene: TRBV19
j_gene: TRBJ2-7
CDR3nt: TGTGCCAGTAGTAGCGGCGGGGCGGGGGAGCAGTACTTC
CDR3aa: CASSSGGAGEQYF

d_gene: TRBD2
abundance: NA
v_gene: TRBV5-3
j_gene: TRBJ2-5
CDR3nt: TGTGCCAGAAGCGATACCCGACTAGCGGGAGGGCCGTCGAACCAAGAGACCCAGTACTTC
CDR3aa: CARSDTRLAGGPSNQETQYF

d_gene: TRBD1
abundance: NA
v_gene: TRBV10-3
j_gene: TRBJ1-5
CDR3nt: TGTGCCATCAGCCGGGACAGCCATTATAGCAATCAGCCCCAGCATTTT
CDR3aa: CAISRDSHYSNQPQHF

d_gene: TRBD1
abundance: once
v_gene: TRBV25-1
j_gene: TRBJ2-7
CDR3nt: TGTGCCAGCAGTTCTCCGGGACAGGGCCAGGGAGGGCAGTACTTC
CDR3aa: CASSSPGQGQGGQYF

d_gene: TRBD1
abundance: once
v_gene: TRBV7-8
j_gene: TRBJ1-6
CDR3nt: TGTGCCAGCAGCTTTTCCCCGGGACAGAATAATTCACCCCTCCACTTT
CDR3aa: CASSFSPGQNNSPLHF

d_gene: NA
abundance: few
v_gene: TRBV5-1
j_gene: TRBJ2-1
CDR3nt: TGCGCCAGCAGCTTGCAGGGCGAAGGTGAGCAGTTCTTC
CDR3aa: CASSLQGEGEQFF

d_gene: TRBD1
abundance: few
v_gene: TRBV11-2
j_gene: TRBJ2-5
CDR3nt: TGTGCCAGCAGCGCCACAGGGGGCCGGGAGACCCAGTACTTC
CDR3aa: CASSATGGRETQYF

d_gene: TRBD1
abundance: NA
v_gene: TRBV5-1
j_gene: TRBJ2-3
CDR3nt: TGCGCCAGCAGCGACGGACAGGGCATCACAGATACGCAGTATTTT
CDR3aa: CASSDGQGITDTQYF

d_gene: NA
abundance: once
v_gene: TRBV6-5
j_gene: TRBJ1-4
CDR3nt: TGTGCCAGCAGTTACTCGACGGGTGAGAATGAAAAACTGTTTTTT
CDR3aa: CASSYSTGENEKLFF

d_gene: NA
abundance: NA
v_gene: TRBV27
j_gene: TRBJ1-1
CDR3nt: TGTGCCAGCAGTGGCCTCAGCGGGGAAGCTTTCTTT
CDR3aa: CASSGLSGEAFF

d_gene: NA
abundance: NA
v_gene: TRBV4-2
j_gene: TRBJ2-3
CDR3nt: TGTGCCAGCAGCCCGCGGGGAAGTGGAGATACGCAGTATTTT
CDR3aa: CASSPRGSGDTQYF

d_gene: NA
abundance: NA
v_gene: TRBV10-1
j_gene: TRBJ2-4
CDR3nt: TGCGCCAGCAGTGCGCACCTAACAGGGATAGCCAAAAACATTCAGTACTTC
CDR3aa: CASSAHLTGIAKNIQYF

d_gene: TRBD2
abundance: NA
v_gene: TRBV7-2
j_gene: TRBJ2-5
CDR3nt: TGTGCCAGCAGCTTAAATCCGGGACTAGCGCTTCAAGAGACCCAGTACTTC
CDR3aa: CASSLNPGLALQETQYF

d_gene: NA
abundance: once
v_gene: TRBV4-1
j_gene: TRBJ2-7
CDR3nt: TGCGCCAGCAGCCAAGATTTAGAAGCGTACGAGCAGTACTTC
CDR3aa: CASSQDLEAYEQYF

d_gene: TRBD1
abundance: few
v_gene: TRBV4-1
j_gene: TRBJ2-7
CDR3nt: TGCGCCAGCAGCCCCTACCGACAGGGGGCATCCTACGAGCAGTACTTC
CDR3aa: CASSPYRQGASYEQYF

d_gene: TRBD2
abundance: NA
v_gene: TRBV11-2
j_gene: TRBJ2-1
CDR3nt: TGTGCCAGCAGCGCTCTAGCGGGGTTCGATGAGCAGTTCTTC
CDR3aa: CASSALAGFDEQFF

d_gene: TRBD2
abundance: once
v_gene: TRBV19
j_gene: TRBJ2-1
CDR3nt: TGTGCCAGTAATGACGCGGGGGGGTTCGATGAGCAGTTCTTC
CDR3aa: CASNDAGGFDEQFF

d_gene: NA
abundance: NA
v_gene: TRBV6-5
j_gene: TRBJ1-6
CDR3nt: TGTGCCAGCGGGGGGGCTCGTAATTCACCCCTCCACTTT
CDR3aa: CASGGARNSPLHF

d_gene: NA
abundance: NA
v_gene: TRBV13
j_gene: TRBJ1-4
CDR3nt: TGTGCCAGCAGCCAACGGCGAAGGCAGGGAGGTGAAAAACTGTTTTTT
CDR3aa: CASSQRRRQGGEKLFF

d_gene: NA
abundance: NA
v_gene: TRBV5-6
j_gene: TRBJ1-5
CDR3nt: TGTGCCAGCAGCTTGGCGTCTGGGCTTGGCCAGCCCCAGCATTTT
CDR3aa: CASSLASGLGQPQHF